The 23 T cell receptor beta chains in this list originate from one sample, sequenced in a study of regulatory T cells in long-lasting Graves disease. Time point meaning: persistent/refractory GD, antithyroid drugs over 5 years with positive TRAb. Preparation of the TCR library used RNA extracted from PBMCs. HTBI primers from iRepertoire and Arm-PCR of CDR3 regions yielded the TCR beta libraries. TCRdb processed the multiplex PCR reads anew with MiXCR; each CDR3 protein has one entry. Found here are approximately 290,000 distinct CDR3 sequences, 20% to 25% of them singletons; the top ten hold roughly three fifths. The source material was peripheral blood mononuclear cells (PBMCs), sampled when the disease was refractory, from a patient treated with antithyroid drugs. These receptors all come from a female donor with Graves disease.

This clonotype was seen ten or more times. The chain joins TRBV4-3 to TRBJ1-6, with a tentative D call TRBD1 (6 bases). Germline V gene sequence: CDR1 LGHNA, CDR2 YSLEER. The CDR3 runs to 16 residues. V dropped 0 bases and J dropped 6 bases, with 12 bases sitting between them. The CDR3 protein is CASSQDRGGGNSPLHF. DNA of the CDR3: TGCGCCAGCAGCCAAGATCGGGGAGGGGGTAATTCACCCCTCCACTTT.

The sample holds many counts of this clonotype. This chain uses TRBV3-1 with TRBJ2-7; D uncertain. Trimming stripped 4 bases from V and 3 bases from J, with 13 bases between. Germline lookup yields CDR1 LGHDT and CDR2 YNNKEL (reference sequence). This CDR3 contains 14 residues. Here the CDR3 reads CASSRDWTLYEQYF. CDR3 coding DNA: TGTGCCAGCAGCCGCGACTGGACCCTCTACGAGCAGTACTTC.

This clonotype came up a few times. DNA for the CDR3: TGCGCCAGCAGCTCTCTGGGGTCAGGCGGGGAGACCCAGTACTTC. Amino acid sequence: CASSSLGSGGETQYF. The J gene is TRBJ2-5, the V gene TRBV5-1, with D tentatively TRBD2 (5 bases). Trimming removed 3 bases from V and 5 bases from J, with 17 bases in between. The CDR3 totals 15 residues. The germline V gene encodes CDR1 SGHRS and CDR2 YFSETQ.

This clonotype was seen repeatedly, ten times or more. V and J are TRBV28 and TRBJ1-4; no clear D gene. The CDR3 runs to 14 residues. Germline V gene sequence: CDR1 MDHEN, CDR2 SYDVKM. Deletions cut 3 bases from V and 5 bases from J, with 10 bases between. CDR3 sequence: CASSFGSPNEKLFF. CDR3 sequence (DNA): TGTGCCAGCAGTTTCGGGAGCCCGAATGAAAAACTGTTTTTT.

In its sample, this clonotype was seen many times. The chain has TRBV2 and TRBJ1-2; D perhaps matches TRBD1 (5 bases). Trimming stripped 3 bases from V and 6 bases from J, with 11 bases between. Germline CDR1 is SNHLY and CDR2 is FYNNEI. This CDR3 has 13 amino acids. CDR3 nucleotide sequence: TGTGCCAGCAGTGAGTCGGGGGACGATGGCTACACCTTC. The encoded protein is CASSESGDDGYTF.

This clonotype was found a few times. V is TRBV29-1 and J is TRBJ2-7; D call uncertain. CDR3 length: 12 residues. Trimming took 5 bases from V and 2 from J, leaving 10 bases between them. The germline V gene has CDR1 SQVTM and CDR2 ANQGSEA. CDR3 sequence (DNA): TGCAGCGTTTCAACAACGACCTACGAGCAGTACTTC. Its protein is CSVSTTTYEQYF.

This clonotype was seen a few times. The chain uses TRBV28 and TRBJ2-3; the match to TRBD2 covers 8 bases. Germline CDR1 reads MDHEN; CDR2 reads SYDVKM. This CDR3 has 17 amino acids. V dropped 4 bases and J dropped 2; count of bases not matched to a gene: 11. The CDR3 DNA reads TGTGCCAGCAGTTCCCCGGTGAAAGCGGGAGACACAGATACGCAGTATTTT. Translating gives CASSSPVKAGDTDTQYF. The variable domain in full, with the rest retrieved from reference TRBV28 and TRBJ2-3, is DVKVTQSSRYLVKRTGEKVFLECVQDMDHENMFWYRQDPGLGLRLIYFSYDVKMKEKGDIPEGYSVSREKKERFSLILESASTNQTSMYLCASSSPVKAGDTDTQYFGPGTRLTVL.

This clonotype has at least ten counts. This chain uses TRBV12-3 or TRBV12-4 with TRBJ1-4, with D unresolved. Trimming cost V 2 bases and J 4 bases, with 5 bases left between them. CDR3 length: 13 amino acids. The CDR3, as DNA: TGTGCCAGCAGTTTATTTGGTAATGAAAAACTGTTTTTT. Its protein product is CASSLFGNEKLFF.

This clonotype showed up many times. This chain uses TRBV20-1 with TRBJ2-7; 7 bases agree with TRBD2. This CDR3 spans 14 amino acids. Germline V gene lookup returns CDR1 DFQATT and CDR2 SNEGSKA (reference sequence). The J segment lost 2 bases and the V segment lost 3 bases, leaving 7 bases of the junction unmatched. CDR3 sequence (DNA): TGCAGTGCTAGCTCTGGACTAGACCCCTACGAGCAGTACTTC. This encodes CSASSGLDPYEQYF.

This clonotype has ten or more counts. This chain connects TRBV28 to TRBJ2-4; 8 nucleotides line up with TRBD2. The CDR3 has 15 residues. The trim removed 2 bases at V and 1 base at J, leaving 1 base unmatched. CDR1 is MDHEN and CDR2 is SYDVKM in the germline V gene. CDR3 region: CASSLSGSAKNIQYF. The CDR3 bases are TGTGCCAGCAGTTTAAGCGGGAGTGCCAAAAACATTCAGTACTTC.

This clonotype turned up a few times. V is TRBV4-1 and J is TRBJ2-7; D might be TRBD1 or TRBD2, each matching 5 bases. Trimming removed 5 bases at V and 3 bases at J, with 11 bases between. Looked up from germline, CDR1 is MGHRA and CDR2 is YSYEKL. There are 13 residues in the CDR3. The CDR3 is CASSAGTHYEQYF. The CDR3 DNA sequence: TGCGCCAGCAGCGCCGGGACCCACTACGAGCAGTACTTC.

V usage is TRBV7-9 and J usage is TRBJ1-6; no definite D call. From germline, CDR1 is SEHNR and CDR2 FQNEAQ (reference sequence). The CDR3 is 15 amino acids. Trimming shortened V by 7 bases and J by 0 bases, and 10 bases separated the two germline ends. The CDR3 here is CASTAQSSYNSPLHF. The DNA of the CDR3 is TGTGCCAGCACCGCTCAGAGCTCCTATAATTCACCCCTCCACTTT.

This clonotype was observed a handful of times. The chain recombines TRBV20-1 with TRBJ1-5, with D unclear. Trimming pared 4 bases from V and 3 bases from J, leaving 16 bases between. The germline gives CDR1 DFQATT, CDR2 SNEGSKA (reference sequence). The CDR3 consists of 15 residues. The CDR3 region is CSATSPLGFNQPQHF. CDR3 in DNA: TGCAGTGCTACTTCTCCTTTGGGGTTCAATCAGCCCCAGCATTTT.

This clonotype has ten or more counts. This rearrangement joins TRBV6-5 to TRBJ2-5; the match to TRBD1 covers 8 bases. Germline V gene sequence: CDR1 MNHEY, CDR2 SVGAGI. Trimming cost V 4 bases and J 5 bases; bases outside gene matches: 6. CDR3 size: 14 residues. CDR3 amino acids: CASSSGQGEETQYF. The DNA of the CDR3 is TGTGCCAGCAGTTCAGGACAGGGTGAGGAGACCCAGTACTTC.

This clonotype was seen repeatedly, ten times or more. The J gene is TRBJ1-5, the V gene TRBV28, with D possibly TRBD1 on 6 matching bases. The CDR3 has 14 residues. Germline lookup yields CDR1 MDHEN and CDR2 SYDVKM. V was shortened by 5 bases and J by 5 bases, with 13 bases between the two germline ends. The CDR3 DNA reads as TGTGCCAGCAGTCCTTGGGGGCGGGATCAGCCCCAGCATTTT. This sequence encodes CASSPWGRDQPQHF. Complete variable domain (other parts from reference TRBV28 and TRBJ1-5): DVKVTQSSRYLVKRTGEKVFLECVQDMDHENMFWYRQDPGLGLRLIYFSYDVKMKEKGDIPEGYSVSREKKERFSLILESASTNQTSMYLCASSPWGRDQPQHFGDGTRLSIL.

This clonotype was recorded many times. The chain links TRBV2 to TRBJ1-5; a possible D gene is TRBD1 (5 bases). This CDR3 contains 14 residues. Trimming shortened V by 4 bases and J by 4 bases, and 11 bases separated the two germline ends. The germline CDR1 and CDR2 sequences are SNHLY and FYNNEI. The chain's CDR3 is CASSAATENQPQHF. CDR3 in DNA: TGTGCCAGCAGTGCCGCGACAGAGAATCAGCCCCAGCATTTT.

This chain uses TRBV7-8 with TRBJ2-7, with D possibly TRBD1 on 6 matching bases. This CDR3 has 16 residues. Germline loops: CDR1 SGHVS, CDR2 FQNEAQ. V lost 5 bases, J lost 3 bases, and 20 bases lay in between. The CDR3 DNA reads as TGTGCCAGCAGCCCCCATGGGGGCGGCATTAGCTACGAGCAGTACTTC. Translated, it gives CASSPHGGGISYEQYF.

This clonotype appeared a few times. V gene TRBV4-3 combines with J gene TRBJ2-7; 9 bases line up with TRBD2. CDR1 and CDR2 (germline): LGHNA, YSLEER. Germline trimming cut 1 base from V and 2 bases from J; bases unmatched to any gene: 3. The CDR3 has 15 amino acids. The CDR3 reads CASSQGASGAYEQYF. Here the CDR3 DNA reads TGCGCCAGCAGCCAAGGGGCTAGCGGGGCCTACGAGCAGTACTTC.

This clonotype has more than one count but fewer than ten. The chain is built from TRBV28 and TRBJ2-3; D gene uncertain. V dropped 6 bases and J dropped 3 bases, with 10 bases sitting between them. CDR1 MDHEN and CDR2 SYDVKM come from the germline V gene. This CDR3 contains 13 residues. The CDR3: CASSQLGTDTQYF. CDR3 nucleotides: TGTGCCAGCAGCCAGCTAGGGACAGATACGCAGTATTTT.

The V call is TRBV29-1, the J call TRBJ2-3; D is perhaps TRBD2 (5 bases). The CDR3 extends over 13 amino acids. V was pared by 4 bases and J by 0 bases, with 8 bases between. The germline CDR1 and CDR2 sequences are SQVTM and ANQGSEA. The CDR3 here is CSVARDSTDTQYF. For the CDR3, the DNA is TGCAGCGTTGCGAGGGATAGCACAGATACGCAGTATTTT.

There are a few counts of this clonotype. This sequence joins TRBV7-2 and TRBJ1-2; D remains ambiguous. CDR1 and CDR2 from the germline V gene are SGHTA and FQGNSA. The CDR3 has 15 amino acids. Trimming cost V 4 bases and J 8 bases, with 20 bases left between them. The CDR3 is CASSSRQTGFGGYTF. CDR3 bases: TGTGCCAGCAGCTCCCGCCAGACGGGGTTTGGCGGCTACACCTTC. The complete variable domain, with remaining parts taken from reference TRBV7-2 and TRBJ1-2, reads GAGVSQSPSNKVTEKGKDVELRCDPISGHTALYWYRQSLGQGLEFLIYFQGNSAPDKSGLPSDRFSAERTGGSVSTLTIQRTQQEDSAVYLCASSSRQTGFGGYTFGSGTRLTVV.

The V gene is TRBV24-1, the J gene TRBJ1-2; D is possibly TRBD1 (6 bases). The CDR3 loop spans 16 amino acids. Between the trimmed V and J ends, which lost 4 bases and 2 bases, there was a span of 16 bases. Germline V gives CDR1 KGHDR, CDR2 SFDVKD. Here the CDR3 reads CATSDKTPDRNYGYTF. CDR3 coding DNA: TGTGCCACCAGTGACAAAACGCCCGACAGGAACTATGGCTACACCTTC.

This clonotype was counted at least ten times. Here the CDR3 DNA reads TGTGCCAGCACCTCGACCGGACTCTTTAACACTGAAGCTTTCTTT. This codes for CASTSTGLFNTEAFF. The chain uses TRBV28 and TRBJ1-1, with D uncertain. The CDR3 spans 15 residues. The germline V gene encodes CDR1 MDHEN and CDR2 SYDVKM. The V end was cut by 7 bases, the J end by 2 bases, with 17 bases between.